The 9 T cell receptor beta chains below all came from one sample that was sequenced in a study of blood T cell repertoires in COVID-19. The data were produced by immunoSEQ multiplex PCR, yet TCRdb's version contains in-frame clones alone and is incomplete. Among 100,000 to 150,000 clones listed, around 87% were seen once. What was sequenced was peripheral blood. The receptors originated from a man over 45 with active COVID-19.

The CDR3: CASSKGVGVYNEQFF. Here the CDR3 DNA reads TGTGCCAGCAGCAAAGGAGTAGGGGTGTACAATGAGCAGTTCTTC. This chain links TRBV9 with TRBJ2-1, with D possibly matching TRBD1 (5 bases). Germline CDR1 SGDLS, CDR2 YYNGEE. The germline V and J ends were trimmed by 4 bases and 4 bases, with 15 bases remaining between them. The CDR3 is made up of 15 amino acids.

The V and J genes are TRBV6-2 or TRBV6-3 and TRBJ2-7; D is possibly TRBD2 (5 bases). Germline values: CDR1 MNHEY, CDR2 SVGEGT. The CDR3 runs to 14 residues. With 2 bases removed from V and 6 bases from J, the gap between germline ends came to 14 bases. The CDR3 DNA reads TGTGCCAGCAGTTACGGGCTGACGGGGAGCGAGCAGTACTTC. Translated: CASSYGLTGSEQYF.

The V and J genes are TRBV30 and TRBJ1-2, with D unresolved. The CDR3 sequence is 15 residues long. With 0 bases removed from V and 6 bases from J, the gap between germline ends came to 17 bases. The germline CDR1 and CDR2 sequences are GTSNPN and SVGIG (reference sequence). In DNA, the CDR3 is TGTGCCTGGAGTGTACTGTCGTACTCGGTAGATGGCTACACCTTC. The encoded protein is CAWSVLSYSVDGYTF.

CDR3 in amino acids: CASKGTGTDTQYF. CDR3 DNA: TGTGCCAGCAAAGGGACAGGGACAGATACGCAGTATTTT. This chain joins TRBV6-5 and TRBJ2-3, with 9 bases that match TRBD1. The CDR3 is 13 residues long. Germline-derived CDR1 and CDR2 are MNHEY and SVGAGI. V gave up 7 bases and J gave up 3 bases; unmatched junction bases: 2.

The rearrangement uses TRBV18 and TRBJ2-3; TRBD2 might be the D (6 bases). The length of the CDR3 is 19 residues. Germline-derived CDR1 and CDR2 are KGHSH and LQKENI. Trimming cost V 0 bases and J 8 bases, with 27 bases left between them. CDR3 DNA sequence: TGTGCCAGCTCACCACCGTCGATCGGGGGTGGCGCGCTCCCTTTTACGCAGTATTTT. Its translation: CASSPPSIGGGALPFTQYF.

This clone was picked up a small number of times. The chain recombines TRBV6-5 with TRBJ1-5; TRBD1 aligns across 7 bases. Trimming at V came to 5 bases and at J to 3 bases, leaving 4 bases not matched to a gene. CDR1 and CDR2 (germline): MNHEY, SVGAGI. The CDR3 covers 14 residues. The CDR3 DNA sequence: TGTGCCAGCAGTCCGGGACAGCCCAATCAGCCCCAGCATTTT. This encodes CASSPGQPNQPQHF.

A remark on this clone: Within the sample, other DNA sequences also encode this same CDR3. V and J are TRBV7-6 and TRBJ2-3, with D perhaps matching TRBD1 (6 bases). Between the trimmed V and J ends, which lost 0 bases and 0 bases, there was a span of 7 bases. In germline, CDR1 is SGHVS, CDR2 FNYEAQ. The CDR3 runs to 15 residues. Written as DNA, the CDR3 is TGTGCCAGCAGCTTAGCGGGGGCTAGCACAGATACGCAGTATTTT. Its protein is CASSLAGASTDTQYF.

The J gene is TRBJ2-5, the V gene TRBV3-1 (or the pseudogene TRBV3-2); the D gene is possibly TRBD1 (5 bases). The V end was cut by 4 bases, the J end by 5 bases, with 11 bases between. CDR1 LGHDT and CDR2 YNNKEL come from the germline V gene (reference sequence). CDR3 length: 13 residues. Here the CDR3 reads CASSPQVRETQYF. In DNA form, the CDR3 reads TGTGCCAGCAGCCCACAGGTGCGGGAGACCCAGTACTTC.

This chain connects TRBV2 to TRBJ2-7; 8 positions match TRBD2. V lost 8 bases to trimming and J lost 1 base; unmatched junction nucleotides: 13. The CDR3 loop spans 16 amino acids. Germline V CDR1 and CDR2: SNHLY, FYNNEI. CDR3 coding DNA: TGTGCCAGCCGGGATTCAGGCGGGGGGCGATCCTACGAGCAGTACTTC. Its translation is CASRDSGGGRSYEQYF.